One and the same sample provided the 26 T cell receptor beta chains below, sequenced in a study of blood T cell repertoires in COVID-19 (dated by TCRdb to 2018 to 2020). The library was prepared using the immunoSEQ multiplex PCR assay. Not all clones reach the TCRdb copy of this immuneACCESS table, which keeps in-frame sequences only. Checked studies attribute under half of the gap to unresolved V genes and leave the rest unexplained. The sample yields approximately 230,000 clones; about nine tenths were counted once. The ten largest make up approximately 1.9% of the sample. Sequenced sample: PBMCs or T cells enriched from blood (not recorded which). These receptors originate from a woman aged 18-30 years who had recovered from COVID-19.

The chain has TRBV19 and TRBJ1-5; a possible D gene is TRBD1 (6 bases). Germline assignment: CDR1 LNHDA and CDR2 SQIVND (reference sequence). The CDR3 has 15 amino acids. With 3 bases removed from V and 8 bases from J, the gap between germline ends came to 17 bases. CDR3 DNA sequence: TGTGCCAGTAGTATCAAAAGGGGGATCTTGGAGCCCCAGCATTTT. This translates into CASSIKRGILEPQHF.

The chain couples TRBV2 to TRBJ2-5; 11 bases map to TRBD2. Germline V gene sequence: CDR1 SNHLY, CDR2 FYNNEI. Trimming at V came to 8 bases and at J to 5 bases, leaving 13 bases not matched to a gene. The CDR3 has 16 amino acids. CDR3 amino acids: CASSPVASGGLETQYF. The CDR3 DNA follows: TGTGCCAGCTCCCCCGTGGCTAGCGGGGGGTTGGAGACCCAGTACTTC.

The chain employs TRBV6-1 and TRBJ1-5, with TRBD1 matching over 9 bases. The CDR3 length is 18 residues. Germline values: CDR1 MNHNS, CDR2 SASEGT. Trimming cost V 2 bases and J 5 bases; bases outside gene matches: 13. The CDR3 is CASSERGTGFLAYQPQHF. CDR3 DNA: TGTGCCAGCAGTGAAAGGGGGACAGGGTTTTTGGCTTATCAGCCCCAGCATTTT.

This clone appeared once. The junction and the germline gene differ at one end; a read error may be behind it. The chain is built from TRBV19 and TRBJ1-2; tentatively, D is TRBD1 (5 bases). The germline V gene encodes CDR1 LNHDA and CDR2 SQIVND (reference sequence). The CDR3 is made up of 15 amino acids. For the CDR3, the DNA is TGTGCCAGTAGCATAGACGACAGAAGAAGAGCTGGCTACACCTTC. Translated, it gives CASSIDDRRRAGYTF.

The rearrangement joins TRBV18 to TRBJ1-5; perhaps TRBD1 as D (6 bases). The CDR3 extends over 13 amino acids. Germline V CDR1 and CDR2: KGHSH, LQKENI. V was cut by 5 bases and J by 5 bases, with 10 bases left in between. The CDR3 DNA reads TGTGCCAGCTCATGGACAGCTGATCAGCCCCAGCATTTT. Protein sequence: CASSWTADQPQHF.

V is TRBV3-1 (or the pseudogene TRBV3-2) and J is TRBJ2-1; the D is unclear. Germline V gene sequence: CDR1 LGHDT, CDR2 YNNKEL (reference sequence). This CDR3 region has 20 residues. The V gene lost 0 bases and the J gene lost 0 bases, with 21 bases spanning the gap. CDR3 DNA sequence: TGTGCCAGCAGCCAAGACGCAAACCCCCTAGGCCTTCTCTCCTACAATGAGCAGTTCTTC. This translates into CASSQDANPLGLLSYNEQFF.

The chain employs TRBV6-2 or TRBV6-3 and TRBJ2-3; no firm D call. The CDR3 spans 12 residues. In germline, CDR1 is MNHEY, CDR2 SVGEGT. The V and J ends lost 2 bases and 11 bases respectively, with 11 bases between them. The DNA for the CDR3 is TGTGCCAGCAGTTACATGACAAGTGGGCAGTATTTT. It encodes CASSYMTSGQYF.

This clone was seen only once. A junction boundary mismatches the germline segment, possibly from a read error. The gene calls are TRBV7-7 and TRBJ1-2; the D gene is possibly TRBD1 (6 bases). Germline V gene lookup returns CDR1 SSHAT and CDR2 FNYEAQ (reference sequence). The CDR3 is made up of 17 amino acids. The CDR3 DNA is TGTGCTAGCAGCCCCCTAGACAGGAGAACTTACCCCTATGGCTACACCTTC. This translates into CASSPLDRRTYPYGYTF.

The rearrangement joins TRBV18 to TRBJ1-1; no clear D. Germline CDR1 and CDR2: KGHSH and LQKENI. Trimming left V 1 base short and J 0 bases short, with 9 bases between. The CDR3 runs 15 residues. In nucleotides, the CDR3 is TGTGCCAGCTCACCACGTCCAGTTATGAACACTGAAGCTTTCTTT. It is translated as CASSPRPVMNTEAFF.

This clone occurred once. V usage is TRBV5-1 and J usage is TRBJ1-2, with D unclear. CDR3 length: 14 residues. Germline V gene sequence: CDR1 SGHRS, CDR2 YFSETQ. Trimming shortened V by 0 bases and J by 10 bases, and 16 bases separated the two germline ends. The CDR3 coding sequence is TGCGCCAGCAGCTTGGGCGGTTCCCACCTCCCCTACACCTTC. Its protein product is CASSLGGSHLPYTF.

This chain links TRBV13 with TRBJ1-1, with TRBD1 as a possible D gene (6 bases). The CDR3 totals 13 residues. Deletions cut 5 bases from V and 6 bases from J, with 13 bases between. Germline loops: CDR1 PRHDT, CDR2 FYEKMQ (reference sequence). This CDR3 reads CASSQRGMAEAFF. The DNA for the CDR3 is TGTGCCAGCAGCCAGAGGGGGATGGCTGAAGCTTTCTTT. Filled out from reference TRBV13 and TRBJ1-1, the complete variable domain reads AAGVIQSPRHLIKEKRETATLKCYPIPRHDTVYWYQQGPGQDPQFLISFYEKMQSDKGSIPDRFSAQQFSDYHSELNMSSLELGDSALYFCASSQRGMAEAFFGQGTRLTVV.

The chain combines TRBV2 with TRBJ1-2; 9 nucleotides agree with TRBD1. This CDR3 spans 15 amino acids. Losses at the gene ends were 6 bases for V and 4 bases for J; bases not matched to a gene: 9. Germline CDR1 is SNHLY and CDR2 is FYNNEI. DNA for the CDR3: TGTGCCAGCAGCCAGACAGGGGGAAGGATCTATGGCTACACCTTC. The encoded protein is CASSQTGGRIYGYTF.

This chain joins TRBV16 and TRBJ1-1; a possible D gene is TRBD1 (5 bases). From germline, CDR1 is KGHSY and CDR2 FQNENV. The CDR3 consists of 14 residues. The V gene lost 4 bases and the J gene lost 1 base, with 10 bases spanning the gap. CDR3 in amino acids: CASSPLGQNTEAFF. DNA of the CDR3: TGTGCCAGCAGCCCACTCGGACAGAACACTGAAGCTTTCTTT.

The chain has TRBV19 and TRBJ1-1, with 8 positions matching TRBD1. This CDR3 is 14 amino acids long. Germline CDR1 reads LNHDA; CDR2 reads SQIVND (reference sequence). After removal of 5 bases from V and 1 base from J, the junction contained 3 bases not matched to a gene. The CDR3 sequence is CASSFGTGNTEAFF. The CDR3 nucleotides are TGTGCCAGTAGTTTTGGGACAGGGAACACTGAAGCTTTCTTT.

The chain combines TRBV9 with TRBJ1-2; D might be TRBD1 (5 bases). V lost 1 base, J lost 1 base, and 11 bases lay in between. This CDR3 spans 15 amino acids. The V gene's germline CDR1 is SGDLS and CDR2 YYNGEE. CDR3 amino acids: CASSVTGDGNYGYTF. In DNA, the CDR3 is TGTGCCAGCAGCGTAACGGGGGACGGTAACTATGGCTACACCTTC.

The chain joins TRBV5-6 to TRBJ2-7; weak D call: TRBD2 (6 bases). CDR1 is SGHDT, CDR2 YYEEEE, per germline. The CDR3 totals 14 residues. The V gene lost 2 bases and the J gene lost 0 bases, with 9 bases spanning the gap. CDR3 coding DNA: TGTGCCAGCAGCTTAGCGGGCAGCTCCTACGAGCAGTACTTC. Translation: CASSLAGSSYEQYF.

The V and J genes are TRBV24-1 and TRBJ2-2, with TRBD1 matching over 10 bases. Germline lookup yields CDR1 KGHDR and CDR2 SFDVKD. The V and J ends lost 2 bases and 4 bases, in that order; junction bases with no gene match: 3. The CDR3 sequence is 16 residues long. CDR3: CATSDSDRGLTGELFF. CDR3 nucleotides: TGTGCCACCAGTGATTCTGACAGGGGGCTCACCGGGGAGCTGTTTTTT.

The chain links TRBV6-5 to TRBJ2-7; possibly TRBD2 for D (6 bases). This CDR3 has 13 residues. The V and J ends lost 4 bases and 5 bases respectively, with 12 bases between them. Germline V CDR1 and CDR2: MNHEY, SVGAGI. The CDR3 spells CASSSPGSHEQYF. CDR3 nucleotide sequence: TGTGCCAGCAGTTCACCCGGGAGCCACGAGCAGTACTTC.

CDR3 region: CASSYWDRVTEAFF. Written as DNA, the CDR3 is TGTGCCAGCAGTTATTGGGACAGGGTAACTGAAGCTTTCTTT. The chain employs TRBV6-5 and TRBJ1-1; 9 bases are shared with TRBD1. The CDR3 covers 14 residues. The germline V gene has CDR1 MNHEY and CDR2 SVGAGI. The V segment lost 3 bases and the J segment 5 bases; nucleotides outside the gene matches: 4.

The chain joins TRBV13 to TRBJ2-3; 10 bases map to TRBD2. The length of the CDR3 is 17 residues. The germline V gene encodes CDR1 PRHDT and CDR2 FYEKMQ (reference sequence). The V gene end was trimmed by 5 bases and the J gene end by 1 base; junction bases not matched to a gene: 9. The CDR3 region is CASSRQEGTSGTDTQYF. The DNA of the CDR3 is TGTGCCAGCAGCCGACAAGAAGGGACTAGCGGCACAGATACGCAGTATTTT.

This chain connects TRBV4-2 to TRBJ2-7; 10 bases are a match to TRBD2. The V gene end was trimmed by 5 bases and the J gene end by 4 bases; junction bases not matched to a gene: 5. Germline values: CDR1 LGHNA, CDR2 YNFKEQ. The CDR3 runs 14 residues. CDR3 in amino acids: CASSKATSGYEQYF. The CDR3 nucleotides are TGTGCCAGCAGCAAAGCGACTAGCGGGTACGAGCAGTACTTC.

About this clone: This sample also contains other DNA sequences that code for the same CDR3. The CDR3 reads CASSPGQVNTEAFF. The DNA of the CDR3 is TGTGCCAGCTCACCCGGACAGGTGAACACTGAAGCTTTCTTT. The rearrangement links TRBV18 to TRBJ1-1; the match to TRBD1 covers 7 bases. The CDR3 spans 14 residues. Per the germline V gene, CDR1 is KGHSH and CDR2 is LQKENI. The ends lost 3 bases at V and 0 bases at J; junction bases unmatched: 1. Together with reference TRBV18 and TRBJ1-1, the CDR3 gives the full variable domain: NAGVMQNPRHLVRRRGQEARLRCSPMKGHSHVYWYRQLPEEGLKFMVYLQKENIIDESGMPKERFSAEFPKEGPSILRIQQVVRGDSAAYFCASSPGQVNTEAFFGQGTRLTVV.

The DNA for the CDR3 is TGTGCCACCAGTGGGTCCGCGGGGGAGAGAGCTTTCTTT. This encodes CATSGSAGERAFF. The chain employs TRBV24-1 and TRBJ1-1, with a weak D call TRBD1 (5 bases). V lost 5 bases and J lost 10, with 16 bases in between. Per the germline V gene, CDR1 is KGHDR and CDR2 is SFDVKD. The CDR3 has 13 residues.

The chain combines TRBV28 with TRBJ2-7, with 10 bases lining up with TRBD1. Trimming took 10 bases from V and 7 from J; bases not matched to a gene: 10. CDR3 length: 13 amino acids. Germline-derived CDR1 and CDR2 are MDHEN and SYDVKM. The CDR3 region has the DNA TGTGCCACCCAGGGACAGGGGTCTCGGGAGCAGTACTTC. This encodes CATQGQGSREQYF.

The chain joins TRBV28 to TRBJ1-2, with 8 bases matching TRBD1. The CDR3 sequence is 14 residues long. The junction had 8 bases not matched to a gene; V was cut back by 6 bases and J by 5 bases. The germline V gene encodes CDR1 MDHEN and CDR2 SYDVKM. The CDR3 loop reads CASRYQGAKYGYTF. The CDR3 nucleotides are TGTGCCAGCAGATATCAGGGGGCGAAGTATGGCTACACCTTC.

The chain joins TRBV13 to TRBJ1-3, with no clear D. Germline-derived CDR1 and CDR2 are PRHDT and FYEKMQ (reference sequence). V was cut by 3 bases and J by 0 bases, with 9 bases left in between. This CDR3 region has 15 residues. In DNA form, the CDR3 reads TGTGCCAGCAGCTTGTCAGACTACTCTGGAAACACCATATATTTT. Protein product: CASSLSDYSGNTIYF.